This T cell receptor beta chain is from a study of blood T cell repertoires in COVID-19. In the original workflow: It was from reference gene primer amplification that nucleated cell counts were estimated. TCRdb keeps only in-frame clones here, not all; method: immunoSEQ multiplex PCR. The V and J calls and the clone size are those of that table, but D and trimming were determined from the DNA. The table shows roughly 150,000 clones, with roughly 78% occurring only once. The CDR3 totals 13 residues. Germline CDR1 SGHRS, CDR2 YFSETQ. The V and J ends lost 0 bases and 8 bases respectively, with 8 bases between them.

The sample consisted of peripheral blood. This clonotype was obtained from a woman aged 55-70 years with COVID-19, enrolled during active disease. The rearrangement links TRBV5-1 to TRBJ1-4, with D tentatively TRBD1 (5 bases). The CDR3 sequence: CASSLGGPEKLFF. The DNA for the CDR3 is TGCGCCAGCAGCTTGGGGGGCCCAGAAAAACTGTTTTTT. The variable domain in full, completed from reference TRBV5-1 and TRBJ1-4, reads KAGVTQTPRYLIKTRGQQVTLSCSPISGHRSVSWYQQTPGQGLQFLFEYFSETQRNKGNFPGRFSGRQFSNSRSEMNVSTLELGDSALYLCASSLGGPEKLFFGSGTQLSVL.